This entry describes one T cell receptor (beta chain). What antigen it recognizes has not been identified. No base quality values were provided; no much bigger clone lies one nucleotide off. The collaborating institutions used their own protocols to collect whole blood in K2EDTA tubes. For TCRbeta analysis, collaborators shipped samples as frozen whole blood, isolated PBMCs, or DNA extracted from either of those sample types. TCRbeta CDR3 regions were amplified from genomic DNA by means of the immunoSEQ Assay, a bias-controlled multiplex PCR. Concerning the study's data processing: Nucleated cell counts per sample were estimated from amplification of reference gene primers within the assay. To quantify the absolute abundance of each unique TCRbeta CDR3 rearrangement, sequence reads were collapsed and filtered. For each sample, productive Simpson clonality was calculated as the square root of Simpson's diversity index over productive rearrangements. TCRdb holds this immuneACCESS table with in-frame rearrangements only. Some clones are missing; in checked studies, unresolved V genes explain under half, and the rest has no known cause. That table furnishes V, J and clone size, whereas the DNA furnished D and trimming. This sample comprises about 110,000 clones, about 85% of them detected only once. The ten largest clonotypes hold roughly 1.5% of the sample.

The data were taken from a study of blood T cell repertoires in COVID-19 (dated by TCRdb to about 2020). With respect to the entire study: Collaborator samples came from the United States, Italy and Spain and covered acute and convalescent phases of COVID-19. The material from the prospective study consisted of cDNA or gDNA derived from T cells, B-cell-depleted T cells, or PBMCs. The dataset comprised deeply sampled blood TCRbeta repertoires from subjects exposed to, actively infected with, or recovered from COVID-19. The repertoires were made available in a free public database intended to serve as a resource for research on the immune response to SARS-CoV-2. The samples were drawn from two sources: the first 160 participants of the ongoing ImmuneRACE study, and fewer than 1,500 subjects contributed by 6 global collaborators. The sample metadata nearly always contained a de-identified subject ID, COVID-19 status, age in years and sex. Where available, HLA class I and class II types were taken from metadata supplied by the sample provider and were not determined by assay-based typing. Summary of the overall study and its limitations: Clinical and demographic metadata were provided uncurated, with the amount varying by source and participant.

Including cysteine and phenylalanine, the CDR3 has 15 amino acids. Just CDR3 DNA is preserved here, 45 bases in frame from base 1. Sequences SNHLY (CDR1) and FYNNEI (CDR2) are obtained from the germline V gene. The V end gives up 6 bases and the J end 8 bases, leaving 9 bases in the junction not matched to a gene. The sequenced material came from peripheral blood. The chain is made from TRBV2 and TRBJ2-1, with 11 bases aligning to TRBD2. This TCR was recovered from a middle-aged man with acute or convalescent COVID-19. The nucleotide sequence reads TGTGCCAGCAGCCCCATGCTAGCGGGGGGACATGAGCAGTTCTTC. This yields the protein CASSPMLAGGHEQFF.